The 10 T cell receptor beta chains presented below share a single source sample, sequenced in a study of T cell responses to AZD1222 COVID-19 vaccine. The table came from immunoSEQ multiplex PCR; TCRdb's copy has only in-frame clones and leaves some out. The sample includes about 42,000 clones, about nine tenths of them seen just once. The starting material was peripheral blood, obtained 28 days after the second AZD1222 dose. These receptors originate from an adult who received the AZD1222 COVID-19 vaccine.

The chain combines TRBV30 with TRBJ2-2; D is perhaps TRBD2 (6 bases). CDR1 GTSNPN and CDR2 SVGIG come from the germline V gene (reference sequence). CDR3 size: 14 residues. The V end was cut by 8 bases, the J end by 5 bases, with 18 bases between. The CDR3 spells CARTRDSGTGELFF. Here the CDR3 DNA reads TGTGCCCGGACCCGGGACTCCGGAACCGGGGAGCTGTTTTTT.

V gene TRBV5-1 combines with J gene TRBJ1-1; 9 bases are shared with TRBD1. V gave up 5 bases and J gave up 5 bases; unmatched junction bases: 7. CDR1 is SGHRS and CDR2 is YFSETQ in the germline V gene. The CDR3 consists of 14 residues. CDR3 nucleotides: TGCGCCAGCAGGCCTACAGGGGGCGAGACTGAAGCTTTCTTT. Residues: CASRPTGGETEAFF. Together with reference TRBV5-1 and TRBJ1-1, the CDR3 gives the full variable domain: KAGVTQTPRYLIKTRGQQVTLSCSPISGHRSVSWYQQTPGQGLQFLFEYFSETQRNKGNFPGRFSGRQFSNSRSEMNVSTLELGDSALYLCASRPTGGETEAFFGQGTRLTVV.

The V and J genes are TRBV12-3 or TRBV12-4 and TRBJ1-1; D not resolved. This CDR3 is 13 amino acids long. Trimming took off 0 bases at V and 5 bases at J, with 7 bases between the two ends. CDR3 amino acids: CASSLAGNTEAFF. In nucleotides, the CDR3 is TGTGCCAGCAGTTTAGCGGGGAATACTGAAGCTTTCTTT.

The genes are TRBV7-3 and TRBJ1-3; D perhaps matches TRBD1 (5 bases). Trimming cost V 5 bases and J 4 bases, with 15 bases left between them. The CDR3 length is 15 residues. Looked up from germline, CDR1 is SGHTA and CDR2 is FQGTGA. CDR3 sequence: CASSLREGFGNTIYF. In DNA form, the CDR3 reads TGTGCCAGCAGCCTAAGGGAGGGGTTCGGAAACACCATATATTTT.

The chain has TRBV6-6 and TRBJ1-5, with D unresolved. The germline CDR1 and CDR2 sequences are MNHNY and SVGAGI (reference sequence). V dropped 0 bases and J dropped 15 bases, with 12 bases sitting between them. The CDR3 runs 12 residues. This CDR3 reads CASSYSKSGRHF. CDR3 sequence (DNA): TGTGCCAGCAGTTACTCGAAATCGGGCCGGCATTTT.

This clone was counted a few times. The chain joins TRBV2 to TRBJ2-1; unclear D gene. Trimming took off 5 bases at V and 5 bases at J, with 4 bases between the two ends. CDR3 length: 11 amino acids. Germline CDR1 reads SNHLY; CDR2 reads FYNNEI. The CDR3 loop reads CASSPDNEQFF. The CDR3 DNA sequence: TGTGCCAGCAGTCCCGACAATGAGCAGTTCTTC.

This chain joins TRBV5-1 and TRBJ1-2; D remains ambiguous. The CDR3 is made up of 13 amino acids. Between the trimmed V and J ends, which lost 0 bases and 4 bases, there was a span of 7 bases. CDR1 and CDR2 from the germline V gene are SGHRS and YFSETQ. CDR3 sequence reads: CASSLDTGYGYTF. DNA of the CDR3: TGCGCCAGCAGCTTGGATACTGGCTATGGCTACACCTTC.

This clone has only one observation. The J gene is TRBJ2-1, the V gene TRBV7-9; 12 positions agree with TRBD2. The CDR3 has 16 amino acids. Trimming cost V 5 bases and J 3 bases; bases outside gene matches: 5. CDR1 is SEHNR, CDR2 FQNEAQ, per germline (reference sequence). The CDR3 loop is CASSPSLAGGYNEQFF. In DNA, the CDR3 is TGTGCCAGCAGCCCCTCACTAGCGGGAGGCTACAATGAGCAGTTCTTC.

This clone was observed once. V usage is TRBV7-3 and J usage is TRBJ2-1; 7 bases are shared with TRBD2. The CDR3 has 14 amino acids. In germline, CDR1 is SGHTA, CDR2 FQGTGA. V dropped 5 bases and J dropped 0; count of bases not matched to a gene: 1. In nucleotides, the CDR3 is TGTGCCAGCAGCGGCGGGAGCTCCTACAATGAGCAGTTCTTC. This codes for CASSGGSSYNEQFF.

The chain uses TRBV14 and TRBJ1-2, with 11 bases aligning to TRBD1. Germline loops: CDR1 SGHDN, CDR2 FVKESK. This CDR3 comprises 16 residues. V dropped 1 base and J dropped 6; count of bases not matched to a gene: 7. CDR3 bases: TGTGCCAGCAGCCAAGGTTATGGGACAGGGGGTAATGGCTACACCTTC. Its protein product is CASSQGYGTGGNGYTF.